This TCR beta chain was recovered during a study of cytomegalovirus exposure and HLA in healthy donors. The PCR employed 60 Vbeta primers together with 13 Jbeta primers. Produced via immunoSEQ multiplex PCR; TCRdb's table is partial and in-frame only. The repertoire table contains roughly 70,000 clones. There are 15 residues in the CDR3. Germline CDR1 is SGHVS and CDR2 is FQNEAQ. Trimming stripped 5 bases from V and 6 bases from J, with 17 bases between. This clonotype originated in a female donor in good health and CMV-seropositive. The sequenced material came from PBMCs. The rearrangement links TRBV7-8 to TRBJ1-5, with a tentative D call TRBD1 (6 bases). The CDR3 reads CASSANRVLIQPQHF. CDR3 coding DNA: TGTGCCAGCAGCGCCAACAGGGTTTTGATTCAGCCCCAGCATTTT.